This T cell receptor beta chain was sequenced in a study of response to subunit inactivated influenza vaccine. This clonotype was recorded at least ten times. A read error may account for a junction end that differs from germline. TCRdb used MiXCR to reprocess the RT-PCR reads, holding one entry per CDR3 protein. The table has hundreds of thousands of distinct CDR3 sequences, approximately 7.1% seen once. Germline loops: CDR1 SGHRS, CDR2 YFSETQ. The CDR3 length is 15 residues. The sample in question was PBMCs from blood, obtained around 25 months after vaccination. The receptor's source is a man between 45 and 75 years old who received an inactivated influenza vaccine. The J gene is TRBJ2-1, the V gene TRBV5-1; 9 positions agree with TRBD2. The CDR3: CASSSTSGSYNEQFF. DNA of the CDR3: TGTGCCAGCAGTTCCACTAGCGGGTCCTACAATGAGCAGTTCTTC.